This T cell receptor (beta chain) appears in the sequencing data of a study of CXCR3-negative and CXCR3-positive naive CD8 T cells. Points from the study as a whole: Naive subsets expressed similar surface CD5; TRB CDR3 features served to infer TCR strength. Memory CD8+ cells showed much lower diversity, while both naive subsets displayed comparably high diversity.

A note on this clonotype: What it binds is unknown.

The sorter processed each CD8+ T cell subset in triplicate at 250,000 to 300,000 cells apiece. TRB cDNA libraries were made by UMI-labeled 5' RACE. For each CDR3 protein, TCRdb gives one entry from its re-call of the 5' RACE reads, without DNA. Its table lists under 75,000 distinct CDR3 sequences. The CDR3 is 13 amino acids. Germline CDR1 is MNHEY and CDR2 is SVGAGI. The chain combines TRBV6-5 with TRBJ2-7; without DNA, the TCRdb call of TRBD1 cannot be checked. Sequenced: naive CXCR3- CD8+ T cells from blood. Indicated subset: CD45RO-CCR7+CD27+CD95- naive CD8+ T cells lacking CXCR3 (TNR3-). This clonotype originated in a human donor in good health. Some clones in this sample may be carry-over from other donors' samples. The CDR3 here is CASRYGGAYEQYF.